The following is a T cell receptor beta chain sequence with its context. What it binds is unknown. This specimen belongs to a study of shared clonotypes between healthy human individuals. Whole-study findings and limits: Across subsets, estimated richness was generally greater for naive than for memory populations. Naive CD4 clonotypes were shared across a few donors at 5% to 6%.

The test was conducted at deep level. Over several immunoSEQ plates, each subset's genomic DNA was distributed in even portions. Only in-frame clones appear in the TCRdb table, and some are missing; sequencing was by immunoSEQ multiplex PCR. Here the sample spans 1 million to 1.2 million clones, approximately 80% being singletons. Specimen: memory CD4+ T cells from PBMCs. Subset reported: CD45RA-negative fraction. The source is a man aged 18-30 years in good health. Some clones in this sample may be carry-over from other donors' samples.

As DNA, the CDR3 is TGTGCCACCAGCAGAGGGGGACTAGCGGGAGCCGCCGAGCAGTACTTC. Protein sequence: CATSRGGLAGAAEQYF. The rearrangement uses TRBV15 and TRBJ2-7; 14 bases fit TRBD2. In germline, CDR1 is LNHNV, CDR2 YYDKDF (reference sequence). The CDR3 length is 16 residues. V dropped 1 base and J dropped 6; count of bases not matched to a gene: 5.